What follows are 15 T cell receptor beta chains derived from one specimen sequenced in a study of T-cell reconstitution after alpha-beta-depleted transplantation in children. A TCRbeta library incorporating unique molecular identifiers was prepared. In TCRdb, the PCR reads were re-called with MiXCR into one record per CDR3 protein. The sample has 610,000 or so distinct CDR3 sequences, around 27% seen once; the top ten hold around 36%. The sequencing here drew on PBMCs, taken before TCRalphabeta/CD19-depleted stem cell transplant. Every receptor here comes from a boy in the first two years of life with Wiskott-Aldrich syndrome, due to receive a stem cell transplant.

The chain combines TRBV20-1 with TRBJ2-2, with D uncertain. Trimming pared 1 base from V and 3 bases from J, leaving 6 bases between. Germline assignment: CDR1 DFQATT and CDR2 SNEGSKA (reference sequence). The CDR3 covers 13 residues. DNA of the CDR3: TGCAGTGCTAGAGGGGTATACACCGGGGAGCTGTTTTTT. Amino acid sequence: CSARGVYTGELFF.

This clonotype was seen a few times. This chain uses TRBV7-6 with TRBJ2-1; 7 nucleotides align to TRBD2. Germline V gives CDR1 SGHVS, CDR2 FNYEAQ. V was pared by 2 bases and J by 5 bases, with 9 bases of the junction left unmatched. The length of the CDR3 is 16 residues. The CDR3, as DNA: TGTGCCAGCAGCTTATGGTCGCGGGGGAACAACAATGAGCAGTTCTTC. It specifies CASSLWSRGNNNEQFF.

The chain's CDR3 is CRAGVGTDTQYF. In DNA, the CDR3 is TGCAGAGCAGGGGTTGGCACAGATACGCAGTATTTT. The chain couples TRBV20-1 to TRBJ2-3; perhaps TRBD1 as D (6 bases). The CDR3 length is 12 residues. Germline CDR1 DFQATT, CDR2 SNEGSKA (reference sequence).

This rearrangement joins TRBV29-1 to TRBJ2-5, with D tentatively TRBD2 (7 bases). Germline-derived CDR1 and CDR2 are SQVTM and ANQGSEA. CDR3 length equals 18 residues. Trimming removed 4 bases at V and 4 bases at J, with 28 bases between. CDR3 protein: CSVAKPGRGATHLETQYF. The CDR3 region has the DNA TGCAGCGTTGCGAAACCGGGACGGGGGGCGACCCATTTAGAGACCCAGTACTTC.

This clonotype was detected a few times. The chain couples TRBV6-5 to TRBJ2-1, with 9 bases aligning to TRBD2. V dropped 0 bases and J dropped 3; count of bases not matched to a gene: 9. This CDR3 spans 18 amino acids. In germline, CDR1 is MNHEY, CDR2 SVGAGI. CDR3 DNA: TGTGCCAGCAGTTACTCTATTCCCAGCGGGAGGATCTACAATGAGCAGTTCTTC. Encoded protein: CASSYSIPSGRIYNEQFF.

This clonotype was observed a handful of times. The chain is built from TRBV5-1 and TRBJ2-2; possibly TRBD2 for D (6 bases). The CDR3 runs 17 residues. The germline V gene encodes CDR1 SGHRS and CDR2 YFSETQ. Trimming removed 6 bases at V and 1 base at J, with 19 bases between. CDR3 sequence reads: CASTYRTGLENTGELFF. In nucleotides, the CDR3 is TGCGCCAGCACCTACCGCACGGGACTTGAGAACACCGGGGAGCTGTTTTTT.

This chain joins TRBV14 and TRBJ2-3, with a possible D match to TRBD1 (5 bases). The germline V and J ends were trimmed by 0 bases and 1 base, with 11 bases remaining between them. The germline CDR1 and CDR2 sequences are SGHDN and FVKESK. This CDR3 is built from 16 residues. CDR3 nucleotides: TGTGCCAGCAGCCAAGAAAAGGGGTTCGGCACAGATACGCAGTATTTT. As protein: CASSQEKGFGTDTQYF.

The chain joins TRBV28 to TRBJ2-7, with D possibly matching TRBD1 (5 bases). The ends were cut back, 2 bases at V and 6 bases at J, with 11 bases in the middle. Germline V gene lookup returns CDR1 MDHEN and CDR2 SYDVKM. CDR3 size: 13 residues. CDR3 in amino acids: CASSLMSGSEQYF. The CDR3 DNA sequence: TGTGCCAGCAGTTTAATGTCAGGGTCCGAGCAGTACTTC. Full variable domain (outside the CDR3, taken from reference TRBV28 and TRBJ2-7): DVKVTQSSRYLVKRTGEKVFLECVQDMDHENMFWYRQDPGLGLRLIYFSYDVKMKEKGDIPEGYSVSREKKERFSLILESASTNQTSMYLCASSLMSGSEQYFGPGTRLTVT.

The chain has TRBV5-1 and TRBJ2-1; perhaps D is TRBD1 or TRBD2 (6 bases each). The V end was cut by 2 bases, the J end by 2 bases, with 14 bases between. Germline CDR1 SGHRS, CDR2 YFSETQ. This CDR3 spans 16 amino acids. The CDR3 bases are TGCGCCAGCAGCTTCGGGGGACACGAAACCTACAATGAGCAGTTCTTC. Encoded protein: CASSFGGHETYNEQFF.

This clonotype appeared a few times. The CDR3 nucleotides are TGCGCCAGCAGCTTGGTAGGACAGGGGGCCCCAGATACGCAGTATTTT. This encodes CASSLVGQGAPDTQYF. The rearrangement joins TRBV5-1 to TRBJ2-3; TRBD1 matches 11 bases. V dropped 0 bases and J dropped 4; count of bases not matched to a gene: 4. The CDR3 totals 16 residues. Germline lookup yields CDR1 SGHRS and CDR2 YFSETQ.

DNA of the CDR3: TGTGCCAGCAGCTTTGCGGCCAGACGAGAGCAGTTCTTC. This codes for CASSFAARREQFF. The V gene is TRBV7-2, the J gene TRBJ2-1; D remains ambiguous. Looked up from germline, CDR1 is SGHTA and CDR2 is FQGNSA. The germline V and J ends were trimmed by 3 bases and 10 bases, with 13 bases remaining between them. The length of the CDR3 is 13 residues.

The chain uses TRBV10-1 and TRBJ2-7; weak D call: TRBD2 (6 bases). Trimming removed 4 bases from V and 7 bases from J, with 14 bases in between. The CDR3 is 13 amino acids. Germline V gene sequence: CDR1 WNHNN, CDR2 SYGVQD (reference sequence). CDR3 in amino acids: CASSGRPRGEQYF. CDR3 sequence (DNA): TGCGCCAGCAGTGGACGGCCTCGGGGGGAGCAGTACTTC.

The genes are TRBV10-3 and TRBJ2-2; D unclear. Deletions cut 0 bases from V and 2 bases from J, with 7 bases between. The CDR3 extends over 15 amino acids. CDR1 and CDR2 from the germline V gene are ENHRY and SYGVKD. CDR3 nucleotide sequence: TGTGCCATCAGTGAGTCGATGCTAAACACCGGGGAGCTGTTTTTT. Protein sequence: CAISESMLNTGELFF.

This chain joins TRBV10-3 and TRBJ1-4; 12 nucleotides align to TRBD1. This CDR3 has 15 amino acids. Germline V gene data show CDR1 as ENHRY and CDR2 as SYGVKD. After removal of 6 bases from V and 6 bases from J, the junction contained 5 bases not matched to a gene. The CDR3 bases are TGTGCCATCAGGCCGGGACAGGGGGCCGATGAAAAACTGTTTTTT. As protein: CAIRPGQGADEKLFF.

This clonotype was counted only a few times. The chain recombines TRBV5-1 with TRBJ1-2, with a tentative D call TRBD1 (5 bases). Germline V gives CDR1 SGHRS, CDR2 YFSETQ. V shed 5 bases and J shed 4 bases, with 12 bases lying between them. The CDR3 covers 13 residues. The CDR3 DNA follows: TGCGCCAGCAGTCCCGGGAGGGGCTATGGCTACACCTTC. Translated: CASSPGRGYGYTF.